The 5 T cell receptor beta chains listed next were all sequenced from one sample in a study of T-cell memory formation after mild COVID-19. TCRdb processed the 5' RACE reads anew with MiXCR; each CDR3 protein has one entry. The table shows 350,000 to 550,000 distinct CDR3 sequences, with 15% to 20% occurring only once. The sample was PBMCs or a T cell subset sorted from them (not recorded which). These receptor sequences come from a man between 18 and 35 years old who had mild COVID-19 (a few samples of this study predate the infection). Cell type and time point are not known.

This clonotype showed up many times. The rearrangement uses TRBV2 and TRBJ2-3, with 10 bases fitting TRBD2. Germline V gives CDR1 SNHLY, CDR2 FYNNEI. J gave up 2 bases and V 6 bases, and 5 bases lay outside the gene matches. The CDR3 consists of 15 residues. Here the CDR3 reads CASRVLAGTTDTQYF. Written as DNA, the CDR3 is TGTGCCAGCAGGGTACTAGCGGGAACCACAGATACGCAGTATTTT.

The chain uses TRBV29-1 and TRBJ2-2; 8 bases agree with TRBD2. The CDR3 consists of 13 residues. The V and J ends lost 0 bases and 8 bases, in that order; junction bases with no gene match: 2. Germline-derived CDR1 and CDR2 are SQVTM and ANQGSEA. The CDR3 coding sequence is TGCAGCGTTGAAGAAATAGCGGGAGGGGAGCTGTTTTTT. Its translation is CSVEEIAGGELFF.

This clonotype was observed many times. V usage is TRBV3-1 and J usage is TRBJ2-5; D ambiguous. CDR1 LGHDT and CDR2 YNNKEL come from the germline V gene (reference sequence). V lost 3 bases to trimming and J lost 2 bases, with 13 bases between them. There are 15 residues in the CDR3. The CDR3 is CASSHSWQTQETQYF. The CDR3 DNA reads TGTGCCAGCAGCCATTCCTGGCAGACTCAAGAGACCCAGTACTTC.

This clonotype was seen more than once but under ten times. The chain is built from TRBV3-1 and TRBJ1-4; 7 nucleotides match TRBD1. This CDR3 comprises 18 residues. Germline loops: CDR1 LGHDT, CDR2 YNNKEL (reference sequence). V was pared by 1 base and J by 8 bases, with 16 bases of the junction left unmatched. CDR3 region: CASSQAHGDSQDGEKLFF. The CDR3, as DNA: TGTGCCAGCAGCCAAGCCCATGGGGACAGTCAGGATGGCGAAAAACTGTTTTTT.

This clonotype was seen only a few times. The rearrangement joins TRBV4-1 to TRBJ1-2, with 7 bases fitting TRBD1. The V gene end was trimmed by 2 bases and the J gene end by 1 base; junction bases not matched to a gene: 19. Germline V CDR1 and CDR2: MGHRA, YSYEKL. There are 20 residues in the CDR3. The CDR3 reads CASSQPQARQGAGFNYGYTF. The CDR3 region has the DNA TGCGCCAGCAGCCAACCCCAAGCCCGACAGGGAGCAGGATTTAACTATGGCTACACCTTC.